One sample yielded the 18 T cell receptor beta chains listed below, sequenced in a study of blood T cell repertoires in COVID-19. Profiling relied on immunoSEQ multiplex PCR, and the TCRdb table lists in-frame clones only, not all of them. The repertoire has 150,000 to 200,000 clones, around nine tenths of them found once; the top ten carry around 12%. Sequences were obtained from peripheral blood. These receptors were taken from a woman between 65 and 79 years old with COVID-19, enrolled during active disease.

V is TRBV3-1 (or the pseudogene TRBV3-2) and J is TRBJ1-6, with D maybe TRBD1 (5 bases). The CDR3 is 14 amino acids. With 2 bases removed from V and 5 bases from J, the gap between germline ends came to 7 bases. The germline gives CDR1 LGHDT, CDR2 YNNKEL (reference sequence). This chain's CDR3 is CASSQLTDNSPLHF. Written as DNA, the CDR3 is TGTGCCAGCAGCCAACTGACAGATAATTCACCCCTCCACTTT.

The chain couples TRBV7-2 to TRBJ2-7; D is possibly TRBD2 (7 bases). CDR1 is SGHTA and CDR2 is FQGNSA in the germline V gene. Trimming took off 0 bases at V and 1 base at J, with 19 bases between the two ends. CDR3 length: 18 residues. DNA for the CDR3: TGTGCCAGCAGCTTAGCGCCCAGAGGGAGGGGGGGTTCCTACGAGCAGTACTTC. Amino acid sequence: CASSLAPRGRGGSYEQYF.

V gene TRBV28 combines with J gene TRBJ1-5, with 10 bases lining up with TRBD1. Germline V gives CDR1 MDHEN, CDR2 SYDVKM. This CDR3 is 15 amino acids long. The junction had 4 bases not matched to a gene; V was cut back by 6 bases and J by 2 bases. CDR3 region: CASRGTGAGNQPQHF. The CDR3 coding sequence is TGTGCCAGCAGGGGGACAGGGGCAGGCAATCAGCCCCAGCATTTT. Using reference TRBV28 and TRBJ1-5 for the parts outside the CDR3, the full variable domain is DVKVTQSSRYLVKRTGEKVFLECVQDMDHENMFWYRQDPGLGLRLIYFSYDVKMKEKGDIPEGYSVSREKKERFSLILESASTNQTSMYLCASRGTGAGNQPQHFGDGTRLSIL.

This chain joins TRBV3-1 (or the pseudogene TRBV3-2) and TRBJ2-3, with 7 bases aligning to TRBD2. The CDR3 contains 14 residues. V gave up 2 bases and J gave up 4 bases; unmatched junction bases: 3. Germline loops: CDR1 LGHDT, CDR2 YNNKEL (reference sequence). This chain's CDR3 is CASSQRGSADTQYF. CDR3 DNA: TGTGCCAGCAGCCAACGCGGGAGTGCAGATACGCAGTATTTT.

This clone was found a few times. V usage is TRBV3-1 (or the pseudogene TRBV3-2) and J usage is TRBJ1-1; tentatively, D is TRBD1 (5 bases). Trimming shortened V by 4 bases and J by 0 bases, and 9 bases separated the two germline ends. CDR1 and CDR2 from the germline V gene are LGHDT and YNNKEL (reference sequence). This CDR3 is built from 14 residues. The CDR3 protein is CASSLGGVNTEAFF. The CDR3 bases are TGTGCCAGCAGCCTGGGGGGGGTGAACACTGAAGCTTTCTTT.

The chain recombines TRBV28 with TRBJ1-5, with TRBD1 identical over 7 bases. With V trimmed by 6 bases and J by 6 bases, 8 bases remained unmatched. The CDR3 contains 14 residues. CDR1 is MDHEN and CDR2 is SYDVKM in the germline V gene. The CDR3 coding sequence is TGTGCCAGCAGACGGACAGGCGATAGTCAGCCCCAGCATTTT. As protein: CASRRTGDSQPQHF.

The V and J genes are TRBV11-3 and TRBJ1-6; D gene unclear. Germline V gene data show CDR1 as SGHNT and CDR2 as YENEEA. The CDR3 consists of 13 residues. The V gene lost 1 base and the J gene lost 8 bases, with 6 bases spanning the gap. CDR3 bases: TGTGCCAGCAGCTTAGTACTATATTCACCCCTCCACTTT. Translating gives CASSLVLYSPLHF.

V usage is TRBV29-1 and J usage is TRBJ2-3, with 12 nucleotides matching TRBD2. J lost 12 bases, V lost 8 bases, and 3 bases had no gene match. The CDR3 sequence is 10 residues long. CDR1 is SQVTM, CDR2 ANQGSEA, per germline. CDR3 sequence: CSTLAGGQYF. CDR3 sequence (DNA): TGCAGCACACTAGCGGGAGGACAGTATTTT.

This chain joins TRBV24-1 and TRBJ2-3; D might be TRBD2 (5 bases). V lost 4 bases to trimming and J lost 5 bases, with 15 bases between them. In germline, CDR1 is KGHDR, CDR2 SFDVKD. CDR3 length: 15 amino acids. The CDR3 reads CATSDPGVAGDTQYF. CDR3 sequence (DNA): TGTGCCACCAGTGACCCTGGAGTGGCGGGAGATACGCAGTATTTT.

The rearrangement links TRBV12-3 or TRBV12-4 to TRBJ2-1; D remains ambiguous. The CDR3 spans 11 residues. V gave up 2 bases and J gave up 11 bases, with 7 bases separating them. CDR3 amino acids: CASSLLDKQFF. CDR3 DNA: TGTGCCAGCAGTTTACTAGATAAGCAGTTCTTC.

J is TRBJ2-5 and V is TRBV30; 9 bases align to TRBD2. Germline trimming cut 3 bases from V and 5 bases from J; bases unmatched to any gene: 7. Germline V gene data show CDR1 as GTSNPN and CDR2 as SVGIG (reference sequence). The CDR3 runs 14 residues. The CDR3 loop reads CAWRVAGAGETQYF. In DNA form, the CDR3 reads TGTGCCTGGAGGGTAGCGGGAGCTGGGGAGACCCAGTACTTC.

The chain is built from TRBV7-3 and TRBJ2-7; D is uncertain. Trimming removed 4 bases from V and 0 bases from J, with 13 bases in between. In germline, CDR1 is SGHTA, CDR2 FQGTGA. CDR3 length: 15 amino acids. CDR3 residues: CASSYGQPGSYEQYF. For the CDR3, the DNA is TGTGCCAGCAGCTATGGTCAACCAGGCTCCTACGAGCAGTACTTC.

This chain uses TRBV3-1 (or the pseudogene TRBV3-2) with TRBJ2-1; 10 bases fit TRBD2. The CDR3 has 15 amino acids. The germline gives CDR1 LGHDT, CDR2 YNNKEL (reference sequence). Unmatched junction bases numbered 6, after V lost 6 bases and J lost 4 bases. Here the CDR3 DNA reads TGTGCCAGCAGGGCTAGCGGGAGTCGGTACAATGAGCAGTTCTTC. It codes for CASRASGSRYNEQFF.

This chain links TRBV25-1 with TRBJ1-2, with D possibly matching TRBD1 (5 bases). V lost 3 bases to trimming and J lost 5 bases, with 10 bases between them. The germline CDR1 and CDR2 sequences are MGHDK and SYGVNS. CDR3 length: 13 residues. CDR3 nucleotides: TGTGCCAGCAGTGAGGGGCAGGTTTATGGCTACACCTTC. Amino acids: CASSEGQVYGYTF.

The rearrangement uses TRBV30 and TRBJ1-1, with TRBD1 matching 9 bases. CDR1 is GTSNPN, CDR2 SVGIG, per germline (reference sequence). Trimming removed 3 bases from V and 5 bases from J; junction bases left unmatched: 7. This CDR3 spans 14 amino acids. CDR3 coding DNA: TGTGCCTGGAGCGAAGGGACAGGGAGGACTGAAGCTTTCTTT. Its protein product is CAWSEGTGRTEAFF. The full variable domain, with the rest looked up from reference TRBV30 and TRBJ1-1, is SQTIHQWPATLVQPVGSPLSLECTVEGTSNPNLYWYRQAAGRGLQLLFYSVGIGQISSEVPQNLSASRPQDRQFILSSKKLLLSDSGFYLCAWSEGTGRTEAFFGQGTRLTVV.

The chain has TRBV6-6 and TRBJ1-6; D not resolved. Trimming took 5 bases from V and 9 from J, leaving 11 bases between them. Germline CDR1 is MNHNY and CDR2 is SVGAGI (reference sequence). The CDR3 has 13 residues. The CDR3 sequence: CASSPTIISPLHF. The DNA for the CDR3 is TGTGCCAGCAGTCCTACGATTATTTCACCCCTCCACTTT.

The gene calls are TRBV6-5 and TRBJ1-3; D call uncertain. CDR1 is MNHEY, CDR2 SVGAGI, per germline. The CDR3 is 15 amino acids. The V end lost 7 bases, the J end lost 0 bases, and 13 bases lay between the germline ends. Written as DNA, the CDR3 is TGTGCCAGCATAAGGTCGCGAGGCTCTGGAAACACCATATATTTT. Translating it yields CASIRSRGSGNTIYF.

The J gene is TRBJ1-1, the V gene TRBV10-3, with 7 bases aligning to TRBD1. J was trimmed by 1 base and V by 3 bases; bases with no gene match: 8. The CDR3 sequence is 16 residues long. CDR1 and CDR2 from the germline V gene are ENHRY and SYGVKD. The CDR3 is CAISENLGTANTEAFF. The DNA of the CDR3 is TGTGCCATCAGTGAAAATTTAGGGACAGCGAACACTGAAGCTTTCTTT.